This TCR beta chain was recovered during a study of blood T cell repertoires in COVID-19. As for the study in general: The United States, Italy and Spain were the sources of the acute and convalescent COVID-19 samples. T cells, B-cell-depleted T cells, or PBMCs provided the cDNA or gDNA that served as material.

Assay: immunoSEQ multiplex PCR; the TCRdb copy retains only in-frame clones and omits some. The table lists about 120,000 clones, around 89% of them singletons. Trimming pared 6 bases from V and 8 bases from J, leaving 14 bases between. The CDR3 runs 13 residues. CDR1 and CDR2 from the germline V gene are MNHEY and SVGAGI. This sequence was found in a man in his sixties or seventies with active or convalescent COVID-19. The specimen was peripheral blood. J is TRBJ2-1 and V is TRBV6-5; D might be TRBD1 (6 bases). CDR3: CASRQQGSDEQFF. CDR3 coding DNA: TGTGCCAGCAGGCAACAGGGTAGTGATGAGCAGTTCTTC.